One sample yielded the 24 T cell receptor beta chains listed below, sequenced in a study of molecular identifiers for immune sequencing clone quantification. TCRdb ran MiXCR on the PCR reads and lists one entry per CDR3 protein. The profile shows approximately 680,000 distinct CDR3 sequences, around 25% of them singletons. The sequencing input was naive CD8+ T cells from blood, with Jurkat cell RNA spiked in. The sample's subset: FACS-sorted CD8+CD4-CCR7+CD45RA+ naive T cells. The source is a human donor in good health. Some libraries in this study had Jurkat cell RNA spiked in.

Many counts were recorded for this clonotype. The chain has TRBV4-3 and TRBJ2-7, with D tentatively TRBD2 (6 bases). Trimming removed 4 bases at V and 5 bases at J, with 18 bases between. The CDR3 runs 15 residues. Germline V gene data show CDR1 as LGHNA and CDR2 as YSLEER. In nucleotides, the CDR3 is TGCGCCAGCAGCCCGGACCTTACTCCGGGGGACGAGCAGTACTTC. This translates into CASSPDLTPGDEQYF.

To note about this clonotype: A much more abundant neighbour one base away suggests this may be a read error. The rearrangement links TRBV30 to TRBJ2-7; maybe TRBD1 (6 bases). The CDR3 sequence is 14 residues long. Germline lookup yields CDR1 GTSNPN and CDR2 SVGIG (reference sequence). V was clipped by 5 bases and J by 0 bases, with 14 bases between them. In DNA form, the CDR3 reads TGTGCCTGGGGACGGGACACCTACTCCTACGAGCAGTACTTC. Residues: CAWGRDTYSYEQYF.

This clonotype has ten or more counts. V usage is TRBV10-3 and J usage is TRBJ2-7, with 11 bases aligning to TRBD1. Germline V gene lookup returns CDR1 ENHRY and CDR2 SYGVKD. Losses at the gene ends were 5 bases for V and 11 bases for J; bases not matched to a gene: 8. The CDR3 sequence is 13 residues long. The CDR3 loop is CAISRTGGNLEYF. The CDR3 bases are TGTGCCATCAGTAGGACAGGGGGCAACTTGGAGTACTTC.

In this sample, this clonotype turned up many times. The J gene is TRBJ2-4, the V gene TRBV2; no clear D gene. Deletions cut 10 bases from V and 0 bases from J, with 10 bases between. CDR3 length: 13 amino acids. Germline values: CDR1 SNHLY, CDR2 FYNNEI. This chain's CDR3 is CAIMTLAKNIQYF. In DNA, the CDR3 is TGTGCCATCATGACTTTAGCCAAAAACATTCAGTACTTC. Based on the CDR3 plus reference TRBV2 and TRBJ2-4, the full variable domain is EPEVTQTPSHQVTQMGQEVILRCVPISNHLYFYWYRQILGQKVEFLVSFYNNEISEKSEIFDDQFSVERPDGSNFTLKIRSTKLEDSAMYFCAIMTLAKNIQYFGAGTRLSVL.

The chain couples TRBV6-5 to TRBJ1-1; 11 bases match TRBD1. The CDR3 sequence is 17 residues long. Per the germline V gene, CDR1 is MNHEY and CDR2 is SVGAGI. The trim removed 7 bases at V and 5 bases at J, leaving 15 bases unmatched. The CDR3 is CASNLLSSGTGGTEAFF. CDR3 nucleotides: TGTGCCAGCAACCTACTATCCTCCGGGACAGGGGGAACTGAAGCTTTCTTT.

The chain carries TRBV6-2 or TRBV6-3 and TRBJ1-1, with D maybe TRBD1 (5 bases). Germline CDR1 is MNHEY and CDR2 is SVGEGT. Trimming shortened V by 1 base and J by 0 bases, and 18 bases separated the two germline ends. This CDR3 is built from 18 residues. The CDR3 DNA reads TGTGCCAGCAGTTACTTTTTTATGGGTCCGGGGGTGAACACTGAAGCTTTCTTT. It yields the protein CASSYFFMGPGVNTEAFF.

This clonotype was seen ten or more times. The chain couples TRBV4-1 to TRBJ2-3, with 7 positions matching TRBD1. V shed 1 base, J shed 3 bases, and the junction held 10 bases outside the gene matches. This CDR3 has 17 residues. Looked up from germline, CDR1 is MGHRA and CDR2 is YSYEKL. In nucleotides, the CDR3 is TGCGCCAGCAGCCAAGCTCTCACAGGGGTCGGGACAGATACGCAGTATTTT. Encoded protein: CASSQALTGVGTDTQYF.

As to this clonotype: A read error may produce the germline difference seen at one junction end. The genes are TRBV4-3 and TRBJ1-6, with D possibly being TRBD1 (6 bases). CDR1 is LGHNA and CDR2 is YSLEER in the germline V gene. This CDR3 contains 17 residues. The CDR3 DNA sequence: TGCGCCAGCGGCCAATCTTCCAGGGGTCTCGATAATTCACCCCTCCACTTT. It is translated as CASGQSSRGLDNSPLHF.

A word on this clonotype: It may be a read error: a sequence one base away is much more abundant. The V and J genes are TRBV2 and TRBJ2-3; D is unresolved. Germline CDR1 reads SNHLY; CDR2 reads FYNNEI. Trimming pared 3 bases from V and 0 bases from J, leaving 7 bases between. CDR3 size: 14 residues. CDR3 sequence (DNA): TGTGCCAGCAGTGAGGCACGTAGCACAGATACGCAGTATTTT. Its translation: CASSEARSTDTQYF.

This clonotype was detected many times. CDR3 loop: CASSSSPNTEAFF. The CDR3 DNA follows: TGTGCCAGCAGCTCCTCCCCTAACACTGAAGCTTTCTTT. V gene TRBV7-9 combines with J gene TRBJ1-1; D remains ambiguous. V lost 4 bases and J lost 2, with 8 bases in between. The CDR3 totals 13 residues. Germline assignment: CDR1 SEHNR and CDR2 FQNEAQ (reference sequence).

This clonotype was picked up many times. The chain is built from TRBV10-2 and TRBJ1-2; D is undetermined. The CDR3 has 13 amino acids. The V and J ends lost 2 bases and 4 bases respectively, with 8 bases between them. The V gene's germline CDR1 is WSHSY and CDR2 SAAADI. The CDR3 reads CASSEIQAYGYTF. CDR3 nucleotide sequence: TGCGCCAGCAGTGAGATACAAGCCTATGGCTACACCTTC.

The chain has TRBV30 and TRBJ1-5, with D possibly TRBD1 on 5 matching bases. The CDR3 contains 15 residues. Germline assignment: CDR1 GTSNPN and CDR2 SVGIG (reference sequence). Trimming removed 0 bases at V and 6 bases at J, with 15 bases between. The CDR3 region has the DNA TGTGCCTGGAGTGTAGGGGACCTAAGGTCTCAGCCCCAGCATTTT. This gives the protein CAWSVGDLRSQPQHF.

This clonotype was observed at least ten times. The CDR3 region has the DNA TGCAGTGCTAGAGATCTTACAGGGCCTAGCACAGATACGCAGTATTTT. Translation gives CSARDLTGPSTDTQYF. The chain carries TRBV20-1 and TRBJ2-3; D possibly corresponds to TRBD1 (6 bases). Deletions cut 0 bases from V and 0 bases from J, with 13 bases between. The CDR3 length is 16 residues. Germline V gene lookup returns CDR1 DFQATT and CDR2 SNEGSKA (reference sequence).

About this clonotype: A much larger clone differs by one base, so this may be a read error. DNA of the CDR3: TGCAGTGCTAACCCCCCCCTCGAACCAACCAGCACAGATACGCAGTATTTT. Encoded protein: CSANPPLEPTSTDTQYF. V gene TRBV20-1 combines with J gene TRBJ2-3; D is unclear. Trimming took 4 bases from V and 0 from J, leaving 20 bases between them. The CDR3 covers 17 residues. Germline V gene lookup returns CDR1 DFQATT and CDR2 SNEGSKA (reference sequence).

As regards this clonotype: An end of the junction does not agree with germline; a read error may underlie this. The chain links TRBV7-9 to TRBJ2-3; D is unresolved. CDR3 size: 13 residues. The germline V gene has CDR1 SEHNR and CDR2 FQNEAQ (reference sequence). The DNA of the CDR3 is TGTGCCAGCAGCGAAACTTTCACAGATGCGCAGTATTTT. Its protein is CASSETFTDAQYF. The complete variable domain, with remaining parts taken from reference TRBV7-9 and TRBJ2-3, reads DTGVSQNPRHKITKRGQNVTFRCDPISEHNRLYWYRQTLGQGPEFLTYFQNEAQLEKSRLLSDRFSAERPKGSFSTLEIQRTEQGDSAMYLCASSETFTDAQYFGPGTRLTVL.

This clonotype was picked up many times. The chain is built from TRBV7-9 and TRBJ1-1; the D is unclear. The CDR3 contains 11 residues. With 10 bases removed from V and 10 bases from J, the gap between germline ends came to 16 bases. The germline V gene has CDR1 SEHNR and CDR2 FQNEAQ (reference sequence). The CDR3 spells CAIKEGVGAFF. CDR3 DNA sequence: TGTGCCATCAAAGAGGGTGTGGGAGCTTTCTTT.

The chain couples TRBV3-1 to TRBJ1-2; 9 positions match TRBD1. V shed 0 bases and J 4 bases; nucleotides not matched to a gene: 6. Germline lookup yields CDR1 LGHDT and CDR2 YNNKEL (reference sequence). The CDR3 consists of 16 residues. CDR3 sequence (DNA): TGTGCCAGCAGCCAAGAAACGGACAGGGGATCCTATGGCTACACCTTC. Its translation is CASSQETDRGSYGYTF. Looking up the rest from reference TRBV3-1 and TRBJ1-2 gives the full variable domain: DTAVSQTPKYLVTQMGNDKSIKCEQNLGHDTMYWYKQDSKKFLKIMFSYNNKELIINETVPNRFSPKSPDKAHLNLHINSLELGDSAVYFCASSQETDRGSYGYTFGSGTRLTVV.

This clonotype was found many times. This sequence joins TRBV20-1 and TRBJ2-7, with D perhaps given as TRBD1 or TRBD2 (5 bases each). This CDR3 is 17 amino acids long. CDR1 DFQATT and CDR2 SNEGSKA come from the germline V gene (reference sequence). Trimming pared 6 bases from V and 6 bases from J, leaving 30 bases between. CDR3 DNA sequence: TGCAGTGCGGACCGAAACTCCGGGACCCGAAGCGTCTGCGAGCAGTACTTC. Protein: CSADRNSGTRSVCEQYF.

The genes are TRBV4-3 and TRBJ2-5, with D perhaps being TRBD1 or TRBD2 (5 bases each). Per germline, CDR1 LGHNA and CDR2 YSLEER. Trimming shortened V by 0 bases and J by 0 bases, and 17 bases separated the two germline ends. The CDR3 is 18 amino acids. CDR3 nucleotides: TGCGCCAGCAGCCAAGACGTCAGGTCGGGGACGTACCAAGAGACCCAGTACTTC. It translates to CASSQDVRSGTYQETQYF.

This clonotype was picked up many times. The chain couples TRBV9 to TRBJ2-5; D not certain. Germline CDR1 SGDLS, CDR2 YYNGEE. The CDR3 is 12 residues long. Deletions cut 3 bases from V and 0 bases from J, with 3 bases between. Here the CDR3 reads CASSAYQETQYF. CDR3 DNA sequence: TGTGCCAGCAGCGCCTACCAAGAGACCCAGTACTTC.

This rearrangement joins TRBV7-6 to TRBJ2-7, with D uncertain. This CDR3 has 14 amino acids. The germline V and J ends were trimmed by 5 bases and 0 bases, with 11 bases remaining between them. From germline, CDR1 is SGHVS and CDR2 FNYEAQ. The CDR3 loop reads CASSSPEDSYEQYF. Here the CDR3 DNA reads TGTGCCAGCAGCAGTCCCGAGGACTCCTACGAGCAGTACTTC.

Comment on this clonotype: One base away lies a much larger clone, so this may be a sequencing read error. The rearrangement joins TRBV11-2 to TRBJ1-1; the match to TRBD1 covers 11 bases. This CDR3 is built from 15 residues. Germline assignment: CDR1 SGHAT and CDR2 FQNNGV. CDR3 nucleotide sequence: TGTGCCAGCAGCCCCGAGGACAGGGGGCGACCTGAAGCTCTCTTT. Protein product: CASSPEDRGRPEALF.

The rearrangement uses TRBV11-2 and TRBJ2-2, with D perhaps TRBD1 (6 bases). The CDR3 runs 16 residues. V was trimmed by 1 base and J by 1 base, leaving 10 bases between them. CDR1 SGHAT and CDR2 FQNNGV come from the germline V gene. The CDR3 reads CASSLAQGKNTGELFF. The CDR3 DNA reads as TGTGCCAGCAGCTTAGCTCAGGGGAAGAACACCGGGGAGCTGTTTTTT.

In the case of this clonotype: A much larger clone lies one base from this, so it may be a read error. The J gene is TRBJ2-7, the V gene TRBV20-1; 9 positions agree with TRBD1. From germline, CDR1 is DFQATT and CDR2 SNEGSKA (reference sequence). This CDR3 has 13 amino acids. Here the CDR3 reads CSAGDRDSYERYF. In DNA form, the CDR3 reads TGCAGTGCCGGGGACAGGGACTCCTACGAGCGGTACTTC.